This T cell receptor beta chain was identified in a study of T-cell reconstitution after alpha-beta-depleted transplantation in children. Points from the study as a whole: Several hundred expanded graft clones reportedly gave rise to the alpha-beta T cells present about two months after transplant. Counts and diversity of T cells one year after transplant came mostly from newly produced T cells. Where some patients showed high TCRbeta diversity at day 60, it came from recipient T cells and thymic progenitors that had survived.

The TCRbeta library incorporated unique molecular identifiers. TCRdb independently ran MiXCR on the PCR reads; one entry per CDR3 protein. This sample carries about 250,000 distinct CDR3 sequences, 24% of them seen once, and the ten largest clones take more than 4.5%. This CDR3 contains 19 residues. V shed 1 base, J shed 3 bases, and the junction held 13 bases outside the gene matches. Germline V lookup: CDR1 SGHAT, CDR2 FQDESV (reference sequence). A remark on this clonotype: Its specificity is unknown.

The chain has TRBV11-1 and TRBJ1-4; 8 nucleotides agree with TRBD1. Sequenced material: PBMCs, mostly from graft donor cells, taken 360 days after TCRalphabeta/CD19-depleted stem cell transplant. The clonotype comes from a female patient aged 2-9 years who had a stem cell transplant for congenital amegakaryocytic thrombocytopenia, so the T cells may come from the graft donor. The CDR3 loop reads CASSLVRTGFGGSNEKLFF. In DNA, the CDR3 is TGTGCCAGCAGCTTAGTCCGGACAGGGTTTGGAGGATCTAATGAAAAACTGTTTTTT. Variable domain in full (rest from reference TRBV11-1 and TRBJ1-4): EAEVAQSPRYKITEKSQAVAFWCDPISGHATLYWYRQILGQGPELLVQFQDESVVDDSQLPKDRFSAERLKGVDSTLKIQPAELGDSAMYLCASSLVRTGFGGSNEKLFFGSGTQLSVL.